This T cell receptor (beta chain) was sequenced during a study of OX40 agonist ivuxolimab in advanced cancers. The wider study: Dose-escalation patients had hepatocellular carcinoma, melanoma, renal cell or head and neck cancer. The group had a mean age of around 60 years, ranged from roughly 20 to 80, and was around 82% male. Overall study findings and caveats: Part of the nonresponder group also had normalized T-cell clonal expansion that was low. Not determined was the antigen specificity of the expanded peripheral T cells.

The protocol was immunoSEQ multiplex PCR, while the TCRdb copy is restricted to in-frame clones and leaves out a portion. The sample includes under 85,000 clones, about 88% of them seen just once. As for this clone: Antigen specificity is unknown.

Germline-derived CDR1 and CDR2 are MNHEY and SMNVEV (reference sequence). The V gene lost 6 bases and the J gene lost 13 bases, with 20 bases spanning the gap. CDR3 length equals 13 residues. This chain joins TRBV27 and TRBJ2-3; D may correspond to TRBD1 or TRBD2 (5 bases each). Sequencing used CD4+ or CD8+ T cells sorted from blood, obtained in a trial of the OX40 agonist ivuxolimab. The sequence derives from an adult with an advanced solid tumor such as melanoma, head and neck, liver or kidney cancer. CDR3 sequence reads: CASSTRETEQEYF. Written as DNA, the CDR3 is TGTGCCAGCAGCACTAGGGAGACAGAACAGGAGTATTTT.